The 13 T cell receptor beta chains reported below all come from one sample, sequenced in a study of human T cells and chemical hapten exposure. TCRdb reanalysed the RACE reads using MiXCR and keeps one entry per CDR3 protein. This sample has hundreds of thousands of distinct CDR3 sequences, with roughly 6.3% found just once. The time point was: patch test 2, 6 weeks after DPC sensitization. Treatment in this sample: therapeutic diphenylcyclopropenone sensitization with weekly scalp DPC. The sample here was whole blood, taken in connection with sensitization to the hapten diphenylcyclopropenone (DPC). These receptors were collected from a woman between 18 and 29 years old with alopecia areata. Some clones in this sample may be carry-over from other donors' samples.

This sequence joins TRBV7-3 and TRBJ1-1; the match to TRBD1 covers 7 bases. Trimming cost V 3 bases and J 3 bases; bases outside gene matches: 7. Germline V lookup: CDR1 SGHTA, CDR2 FQGTGA. The CDR3 runs to 15 residues. The CDR3 is CASSLGRGKDTEAFF. CDR3 sequence (DNA): TGTGCCAGCAGCTTGGGCAGGGGGAAGGACACTGAAGCTTTCTTT.

The chain combines TRBV5-4 with TRBJ1-1; 8 bases agree with TRBD1. The CDR3 runs 18 residues. The V and J ends lost 4 bases and 0 bases, in that order; junction bases with no gene match: 14. The germline V gene has CDR1 SGHNT and CDR2 YYREEE (reference sequence). The CDR3 region is CASSPIRTGRSMNTEAFF. CDR3 coding DNA: TGTGCCAGCAGCCCAATAAGGACAGGGAGGTCAATGAACACTGAAGCTTTCTTT.

This clonotype was counted a few times. The chain recombines TRBV4-3 with TRBJ2-7, with 10 positions matching TRBD1. Trimming cost V 3 bases and J 2 bases; bases outside gene matches: 7. The CDR3 is 16 amino acids. Germline V CDR1 and CDR2: LGHNA, YSLEER. This CDR3 is CASSHLGQGETYEQYF. The CDR3 region has the DNA TGCGCCAGCAGCCACCTCGGACAGGGGGAGACCTACGAGCAGTACTTC.

The chain combines TRBV28 with TRBJ2-1; 9 nucleotides align to TRBD1. CDR1 is MDHEN, CDR2 SYDVKM, per germline. The V gene end was trimmed by 6 bases and the J gene end by 6 bases; junction bases not matched to a gene: 12. The CDR3 runs to 16 residues. CDR3 DNA: TGTGCCAGCAGCCCTTTGTTGGACAGGGGTACCAATGAGCAGTTCTTC. The encoded protein is CASSPLLDRGTNEQFF.

Only a few counts were recorded for this clonotype. The chain uses TRBV7-2 and TRBJ2-5; 9 bases fit TRBD2. The length of the CDR3 is 17 residues. Germline trimming cut 1 base from V and 2 bases from J; bases unmatched to any gene: 8. CDR1 is SGHTA and CDR2 is FQGNSA in the germline V gene. The CDR3 nucleotides are TGTGCCAGCAGCTTAGGGCAGAGCGGGGGGCCGCAAGAGACCCAGTACTTC. This translates into CASSLGQSGGPQETQYF. Using reference TRBV7-2 and TRBJ2-5 for the parts outside the CDR3, the full variable domain is GAGVSQSPSNKVTEKGKDVELRCDPISGHTALYWYRQSLGQGLEFLIYFQGNSAPDKSGLPSDRFSAERTGGSVSTLTIQRTQQEDSAVYLCASSLGQSGGPQETQYFGPGTRLLVL.

In regard to this clonotype: This could be a read error, since a much larger clone is one nucleotide away. The chain recombines TRBV15 with TRBJ1-1; D uncertain. Germline values: CDR1 LNHNV, CDR2 YYDKDF (reference sequence). The CDR3 runs 13 residues. CDR3 DNA: TGTTCCACCAGCAGAGGTCAGGCCCTTGAAGCTTTCTTT. This translates into CSTSRGQALEAFF.

This clonotype has a count of ten or more. The V gene is TRBV6-5, the J gene TRBJ2-7, with a possible D match to TRBD2 (5 bases). Germline V CDR1 and CDR2: MNHEY, SVGAGI. The CDR3 contains 14 residues. Trimming took off 0 bases at V and 3 bases at J, with 9 bases between the two ends. This CDR3 is CASSYSAGGYEQYF. The CDR3 DNA reads as TGTGCCAGCAGTTACTCAGCCGGAGGCTACGAGCAGTACTTC.

The rearrangement joins TRBV12-3 or TRBV12-4 to TRBJ1-4; the D is unclear. CDR3 length equals 14 residues. Deletions cut 5 bases from V and 0 bases from J, with 7 bases between. CDR3 sequence: CASSNGATNEKLFF. CDR3 coding DNA: TGTGCCAGCAGTAATGGGGCAACTAATGAAAAACTGTTTTTT.

This clonotype has just a few counts. This sequence joins TRBV7-2 and TRBJ2-5, with D possibly called TRBD1 or TRBD2 (5 bases each). Germline values: CDR1 SGHTA, CDR2 FQGNSA. V was shortened by 5 bases and J by 4 bases, with 11 bases between the two germline ends. This CDR3 has 13 amino acids. The CDR3 DNA reads as TGTGCCAGCAGCGACTTGAGGGGAGAGACCCAGTACTTC. Translated: CASSDLRGETQYF.

This clonotype was picked up many times. The chain has TRBV18 and TRBJ1-2; D ambiguous. Germline assignment: CDR1 KGHSH and CDR2 LQKENI. The CDR3 has 13 amino acids. The V and J ends lost 3 bases and 3 bases respectively, with 8 bases between them. The CDR3 is CASSPFGDYGYTF. The CDR3 DNA reads TGTGCCAGCTCACCGTTTGGAGACTATGGCTACACCTTC.

Ten or more counts support this clonotype. The rearrangement uses TRBV7-2 and TRBJ1-6; D might be TRBD1 (5 bases). The V gene lost 5 bases and the J gene lost 6 bases, with 17 bases spanning the gap. Germline CDR1 and CDR2: SGHTA and FQGNSA. CDR3 length equals 16 residues. The CDR3 DNA is TGTGCCAGCAGCCCCCCGGCGGGACTCCGTAATTCACCCCTCCACTTT. Translation: CASSPPAGLRNSPLHF.

The chain recombines TRBV2 with TRBJ1-2, with D perhaps matching TRBD1 (5 bases). The CDR3 is made up of 13 amino acids. Germline loops: CDR1 SNHLY, CDR2 FYNNEI. V lost 11 bases and J 0 bases, leaving 13 bases between the germline ends. The CDR3 is CAGRDRANYGYTF. CDR3 bases: TGTGCCGGACGGGACCGAGCTAACTATGGCTACACCTTC. The whole variable domain, filled in from reference TRBV2 and TRBJ1-2, reads EPEVTQTPSHQVTQMGQEVILRCVPISNHLYFYWYRQILGQKVEFLVSFYNNEISEKSEIFDDQFSVERPDGSNFTLKIRSTKLEDSAMYFCAGRDRANYGYTFGSGTRLTVV.

This clonotype was seen ten or more times. The V and J genes are TRBV9 and TRBJ2-1; 8 bases line up with TRBD1. Trimming removed 0 bases from V and 0 bases from J; junction bases left unmatched: 5. The length of the CDR3 is 17 residues. Per the germline V gene, CDR1 is SGDLS and CDR2 is YYNGEE. CDR3 residues: CASSVGTGLSSYNEQFF. In DNA form, the CDR3 reads TGTGCCAGCAGCGTAGGGACAGGGTTAAGCTCCTACAATGAGCAGTTCTTC.